This T cell receptor (beta chain) is from a study of T cells in Graves' hyperthyroidism and ophthalmopathy. Study-wide results and caveats: Blood held most thyroid clonotypes expanded above 0.001 frequency.

Amplified TCR beta CDR3 regions came from RNA transcripts. Using the HTBI primer set, a first-round RT-PCR was run on the TCR CDR3. One entry per CDR3 protein, called by TCRdb with MiXCR from the multiplex PCR reads. Of some 350,000 distinct CDR3 sequences listed, over 12% were seen once; the top ten hold approximately 19%. About this clonotype itself: Antigen specificity is unknown.

Fresh peripheral blood, roughly 9.8 ml of it, supplied the PBMCs. Per the germline V gene, CDR1 is MNHEY and CDR2 is SVGEGT. Trimming took 2 bases from V and 1 from J, leaving 11 bases between them. CDR3 length: 15 amino acids. The TCR originated in a woman between 55 and 75 years old with Graves' ophthalmopathy. The sequencing sample was made of blood. The chain joins TRBV6-2 or TRBV6-3 to TRBJ1-1; maybe TRBD1 (6 bases). Here the CDR3 DNA reads TGTGCCAGCAGTTACGCGGGGGCGCCGAACACTGAAGCTTTCTTT. Translating it yields CASSYAGAPNTEAFF.